Shown below are 21 T cell receptor beta chains from a single sample sequenced in a study of shared clonotypes between healthy human individuals. Profiling relied on immunoSEQ multiplex PCR, and the TCRdb table lists in-frame clones only, not all of them. The sample lists fewer than 600,000 clones, just over 75% occurring once. Sequencing was done on a sample of PBMCs. All receptors come from a middle-aged woman in good health. Some clones in this sample may be carry-over from other donors' samples.

The chain carries TRBV15 and TRBJ2-5; D is uncertain. Trimming removed 3 bases at V and 2 bases at J, with 10 bases between. CDR1 is LNHNV, CDR2 YYDKDF, per germline (reference sequence). The CDR3 has 14 amino acids. The CDR3 loop reads CATSSDVIQETQYF. The CDR3 DNA follows: TGTGCCACCAGCAGCGACGTTATACAAGAGACCCAGTACTTC.

This sequence joins TRBV2 and TRBJ1-1; tentatively, D is TRBD1 (6 bases). Germline CDR1 SNHLY, CDR2 FYNNEI. V was clipped by 0 bases and J by 5 bases, with 13 bases between them. The CDR3 contains 15 residues. For the CDR3, the DNA is TGTGCCAGCAGTGAAGCGCTTCGGGGGCTGACTGAAGCTTTCTTT. It is translated as CASSEALRGLTEAFF.

The gene calls are TRBV19 and TRBJ2-1; 10 positions agree with TRBD2. Trimming took 4 bases from V and 8 from J; bases not matched to a gene: 8. Germline V gene sequence: CDR1 LNHDA, CDR2 SQIVND (reference sequence). The CDR3 extends over 15 amino acids. CDR3 in amino acids: CASSTLAGDMDEQFF. CDR3 sequence (DNA): TGTGCCAGTAGTACCCTAGCGGGAGATATGGATGAGCAGTTCTTC.

The chain links TRBV29-1 to TRBJ1-5; D is possibly TRBD1 (5 bases). The CDR3 spans 14 residues. Germline CDR1 is SQVTM and CDR2 is ANQGSEA. V gave up 6 bases and J gave up 0 bases, with 12 bases separating them. CDR3 protein: CSVGTGNSNQPQHF. The CDR3 coding sequence is TGCAGCGTAGGTACAGGCAATAGCAATCAGCCCCAGCATTTT.

The rearrangement joins TRBV18 to TRBJ1-1; 7 bases fit TRBD1. This CDR3 spans 15 amino acids. Germline values: CDR1 KGHSH, CDR2 LQKENI. With V trimmed by 4 bases and J by 1 base, 6 bases remained unmatched. CDR3 protein: CASSLRTGRNTEAFF. The CDR3, as DNA: TGTGCCAGCTCACTACGGACAGGAAGGAACACTGAAGCTTTCTTT.

V is TRBV7-9 and J is TRBJ2-7; the match to TRBD1 covers 7 bases. V was clipped by 1 base and J by 6 bases; unmatched bases: 6. This CDR3 is built from 14 residues. CDR1 and CDR2 from the germline V gene are SEHNR and FQNEAQ (reference sequence). DNA of the CDR3: TGTGCCAGCAGCTTAGACAGGGGAGCCGGCGAGCAGTACTTC. Protein sequence: CASSLDRGAGEQYF. Looking up the rest from reference TRBV7-9 and TRBJ2-7 gives the full variable domain: DTGVSQNPRHKITKRGQNVTFRCDPISEHNRLYWYRQTLGQGPEFLTYFQNEAQLEKSRLLSDRFSAERPKGSFSTLEIQRTEQGDSAMYLCASSLDRGAGEQYFGPGTRLTVT.

The chain uses TRBV2 and TRBJ2-5; no clear D. Between the trimmed V and J ends, which lost 4 bases and 2 bases, there was a span of 5 bases. Per the germline V gene, CDR1 is SNHLY and CDR2 is FYNNEI. The length of the CDR3 is 12 residues. The CDR3 loop reads CASSGAQETQYF. In DNA form, the CDR3 reads TGTGCCAGCAGTGGGGCTCAAGAGACCCAGTACTTC.

V gene TRBV5-1 combines with J gene TRBJ2-5; tentatively, D is TRBD2 (5 bases). V lost 4 bases and J 2 bases, leaving 9 bases between the germline ends. The CDR3 has 13 amino acids. Germline values: CDR1 SGHRS, CDR2 YFSETQ. Here the CDR3 reads CASSAGLQETQYF. The CDR3 DNA reads TGCGCCAGCAGCGCCGGACTGCAAGAGACCCAGTACTTC.

To note about this clone: This specimen includes other DNA sequences encoding the same CDR3. The J gene is TRBJ2-6, the V gene TRBV19; TRBD1 aligns across 7 bases. In germline, CDR1 is LNHDA, CDR2 SQIVND (reference sequence). This CDR3 has 15 amino acids. J gave up 2 bases and V 5 bases, and 3 bases lay outside the gene matches. The CDR3 region has the DNA TGTGCCAGTAGTGTTACAGGGGCTGGGGCCAACGTCCTGACTTTC. Protein sequence: CASSVTGAGANVLTF. Based on the CDR3 plus reference TRBV19 and TRBJ2-6, the full variable domain is DGGITQSPKYLFRKEGQNVTLSCEQNLNHDAMYWYRQDPGQGLRLIYYSQIVNDFQKGDIAEGYSVSREKKESFPLTVTSAQKNPTAFYLCASSVTGAGANVLTFGAGSRLTVL.

This chain links TRBV29-1 with TRBJ1-2; a weak D match, TRBD1 (6 bases). Germline V CDR1 and CDR2: SQVTM, ANQGSEA. The germline V and J ends were trimmed by 7 bases and 1 base, with 13 bases remaining between them. The length of the CDR3 is 13 residues. CDR3 in DNA: TGCAGCGCGGCGGACAGACTTAACTATGGCTACACCTTC. Its protein is CSAADRLNYGYTF.

This sequence joins TRBV5-8 and TRBJ2-5; D tentatively reads TRBD1 or TRBD2 (6 bases each). Per the germline V gene, CDR1 is SGHTS and CDR2 is YDEGEE. The ends were cut back, 6 bases at V and 5 bases at J, with 20 bases in the middle. The CDR3 is 15 residues long. The CDR3: CASTQGVGGRETQYF. DNA of the CDR3: TGTGCCAGCACCCAGGGTGTGGGGGGCCGGGAGACCCAGTACTTC.

As regards this clone: A far larger clone is one base from this, pointing to a likely read error. The same CDR3 can be traced to other DNA sequences in this sample. This rearrangement joins TRBV12-5 to TRBJ2-6, with 7 bases lining up with TRBD1. The V gene's germline CDR1 is LGHNT and CDR2 FRNRAP. CDR3 length equals 16 residues. Here the CDR3 DNA reads TGTGCTAGTGGTTTGGAAGGGGGCCCTGGGGCCAACGTCCTGACTTTT. Amino acids: CASGLEGGPGANVLTF.

The rearrangement joins TRBV5-4 to TRBJ1-1; D not certain. V was cut by 1 base and J by 8 bases, with 9 bases left in between. The CDR3 covers 12 residues. Germline values: CDR1 SGHNT, CDR2 YYREEE (reference sequence). CDR3 coding DNA: TGTGCCAGCAGCTTGAGGGAGGGAGAAGCTTTCTTT. Translating gives CASSLREGEAFF.

V gene TRBV6-1 combines with J gene TRBJ2-1; D may match TRBD1 or TRBD2 (6 bases each). Germline V lookup: CDR1 MNHNS, CDR2 SASEGT. This CDR3 spans 14 amino acids. V was clipped by 8 bases and J by 4 bases, with 15 bases between them. CDR3 sequence reads: CASDGGQGYNEQFF. The CDR3 DNA sequence: TGTGCCAGCGATGGGGGGCAGGGTTACAATGAGCAGTTCTTC.

The V call is TRBV18, the J call TRBJ1-2; D is undetermined. Germline V CDR1 and CDR2: KGHSH, LQKENI. Trimming cost V 0 bases and J 1 base, with 6 bases left between them. The CDR3 is 14 amino acids. The CDR3 DNA reads TGTGCCAGCTCACCACCGGCCCTTAACTATGGCTACACCTTC. Its protein is CASSPPALNYGYTF.

The genes are TRBV5-5 and TRBJ1-3; possible D gene TRBD1, 6 bases. The germline gives CDR1 SGHKS, CDR2 YYEKEE (reference sequence). CDR3 length: 18 residues. Trimming took off 4 bases at V and 0 bases at J, with 20 bases between the two ends. CDR3 coding DNA: TGTGCCAGCAGCCTCCGGACAGCAGCCCCAGACTCTGGAAACACCATATATTTT. It is translated as CASSLRTAAPDSGNTIYF.

J is TRBJ2-2 and V is TRBV30, with D uncertain. Germline-derived CDR1 and CDR2 are GTSNPN and SVGIG (reference sequence). This CDR3 has 11 residues. V was clipped by 0 bases and J by 13 bases, with 9 bases between them. The CDR3 bases are TGTGCCTGGAGTGTACCTTCTGGGCTGTTTTTT. Amino acids: CAWSVPSGLFF.

This sequence joins TRBV10-1 and TRBJ1-5; D call uncertain. The V end was cut by 6 bases, the J end by 0 bases, with 9 bases between. The length of the CDR3 is 14 residues. Germline CDR1 reads WNHNN; CDR2 reads SYGVQD (reference sequence). The CDR3 loop is CASRCPYSNQPQHF. CDR3 DNA: TGCGCCAGCAGGTGCCCCTATAGCAATCAGCCCCAGCATTTT.

The sample holds a few counts of this clone. The V call is TRBV19, the J call TRBJ2-7; D is perhaps TRBD1 (6 bases). V lost 4 bases, J lost 3 bases, and 16 bases lay in between. This CDR3 has 15 residues. The germline V gene encodes CDR1 LNHDA and CDR2 SQIVND (reference sequence). The CDR3 reads CASSKGSTGNYEQYF. The DNA for the CDR3 is TGTGCCAGTAGTAAAGGCTCTACAGGGAACTACGAGCAGTACTTC.

This clone was counted a single time. This CDR3 reads CASSLRDSNQPQHF. Written as DNA, the CDR3 is TGTGCCAGCAGTTTAAGGGACAGCAATCAGCCCCAGCATTTT. The chain has TRBV28 and TRBJ1-5; D may be TRBD1 (5 bases). The V end was cut by 2 bases, the J end by 1 base, with 6 bases between. Per the germline V gene, CDR1 is MDHEN and CDR2 is SYDVKM. This CDR3 contains 14 residues.

J is TRBJ1-5 and V is TRBV2; TRBD1 matches at 7 bases. The CDR3 covers 14 residues. Germline-derived CDR1 and CDR2 are SNHLY and FYNNEI. Trimming removed 7 bases from V and 4 bases from J; junction bases left unmatched: 7. The CDR3, as DNA: TGTGCCAGCAAGATCTTACAGGGGAATCAGCCCCAGCATTTT. The encoded protein is CASKILQGNQPQHF.